The rows below give T cell receptor beta chains drawn from one sample of a study of blood T cell repertoires in COVID-19. This table comes from immunoSEQ multiplex PCR, and its TCRdb copy is limited to in-frame clones, with some not included. The sample lists hundreds of thousands of clones, around 90% occurring once. Material: PBMCs or T cells enriched from blood (not recorded which). The receptors come from a woman aged 30 to 39 with acute COVID-19. Both conserved end residues are part of each CDR3. The order of the fields is clone size, D gene, V gene, CDR3 length, J gene, CDR3 protein, CDR3 DNA. D genes are given only for firm matches. Size values are once, few and many counts, or a class for expanded clones, and some rows have none.

.	TRBD2	TRBV7-8	14	TRBJ2-7	CASSLVGTSVKQYF	TGTGCCAGCAGCTTAGTTGGGACTAGCGTTAAGCAGTACTTC
.	TRBD1	TRBV6-5	13	TRBJ1-2	CASSPGTGSGYTF	TGTGCCAGCAGTCCCGGGACAGGGTCCGGCTACACCTTC
.	.	TRBV28	11	TRBJ1-2	CASSSNYGYTF	TGTGCCAGCAGCTCCAACTATGGCTACACCTTC
.	.	TRBV9	15	TRBJ2-5	CASSARTTPSETQYF	TGTGCCAGCAGCGCAAGGACTACCCCATCAGAGACCCAGTACTTC
.	.	TRBV2	14	TRBJ2-7	CASSEGQGGYEQYF	TGTGCCAGCAGTGAGGGGCAGGGGGGCTACGAGCAGTACTTC
.	TRBD2	TRBV7-8	15	TRBJ2-1	CASSLREGNHNEQFF	TGTGCCAGCAGCCTCCGGGAGGGCAACCACAATGAGCAGTTCTTC
many	TRBD1	TRBV18	15	TRBJ1-1	CASSPRQGANTEAFF	TGTGCCAGCTCACCACGACAGGGGGCAAACACTGAAGCTTTCTTT
.	TRBD1	TRBV29-1	13	TRBJ1-2	CSVEQGARYGYTF	TGCAGCGTTGAGCAGGGGGCTCGCTATGGCTACACCTTC
.	TRBD1	TRBV6-5	12	TRBJ1-2	CASIGTGYGYTF	TGTGCCAGCATTGGGACAGGGTATGGCTACACCTTC
.	TRBD1	TRBV7-9	14	TRBJ1-6	CASSGGTGNSPLHF	TGTGCCAGCAGCGGGGGGACAGGAAATTCACCCCTCCACTTT
.	TRBD1	TRBV19	16	TRBJ1-3	CASSNRPGTAGNTIYF	TGTGCCAGTAGTAATCGCCCCGGGACAGCTGGAAACACCATATATTTT
.	.	TRBV11-2	14	TRBJ1-3	CASSLVGAGNTIYF	TGTGCCAGCAGCTTAGTAGGGGCAGGAAACACCATATATTTT
once	TRBD1	TRBV6-5	13	TRBJ1-6	CASKRTGNSPLHF	TGTGCCAGCAAACGGACAGGGAATTCACCCCTCCACTTT
.	TRBD1	TRBV7-8	16	TRBJ2-1	CASSLAGTGGLNEQFF	TGTGCCAGCAGCTTAGCCGGGACAGGGGGCTTGAATGAGCAGTTCTTC
.	.	TRBV7-2	12	TRBJ2-1	CASNPALGEQFF	TGTGCCAGCAACCCGGCCCTGGGCGAGCAGTTCTTC
.	.	TRBV4-2	12	TRBJ2-1	CASLSSYNEQFF	TGTGCCAGCCTTAGCTCCTACAATGAGCAGTTCTTC
.	.	TRBV9	15	TRBJ2-7	CASSVSTGPVSEQYF	TGTGCCAGCAGCGTATCTACAGGCCCGGTGAGCGAGCAGTACTTC
few	TRBD1	TRBV2	15	TRBJ1-5	CASSRRQGKNQPQHF	TGTGCCAGCAGTAGGAGACAGGGAAAGAATCAGCCCCAGCATTTT
.	TRBD1	TRBV19	14	TRBJ2-7	CASSIVDRAYEQYF	TGTGCCAGTAGTATAGTCGACAGGGCCTACGAGCAGTACTTC
few	TRBD1	TRBV7-8	16	TRBJ2-7	CASSKSSGDRRVKQYF	TGTGCCAGCAGCAAGAGTTCAGGGGACAGGCGGGTCAAGCAGTACTTC
once	.	TRBV4-1	16	TRBJ1-3	CASSQDPPDSGNTIYF	TGCGCCAGCAGCCAAGATCCCCCAGACTCTGGAAACACCATATATTTT
.	TRBD2	TRBV6-2/TRBV6-3	17	TRBJ2-1	CASSYSLGGSSYNEQFF	TGTGCCAGCAGTTACTCGCTCGGCGGGAGCTCCTACAATGAGCAGTTCTTC
.	TRBD2	TRBV9	14	TRBJ2-2	CASSAGLAAGELFF	TGTGCCAGCAGCGCGGGACTAGCGGCCGGGGAGCTGTTTTTT
.	TRBD1	TRBV5-6	15	TRBJ1-4	CASSLWTGRDEKLFF	TGTGCCAGCAGCTTGTGGACAGGGAGGGATGAAAAACTGTTTTTT
.	.	TRBV19	11	TRBJ2-1	CALSTGNEQFF	TGTGCCTTGTCCACGGGGAATGAGCAGTTCTTC
.	.	TRBV9	15	TRBJ1-2	CASSVSQGLGYGYTF	TGTGCCAGCAGCGTTAGCCAGGGTCTCGGCTATGGCTACACCTTC
.	.	TRBV18	15	TRBJ1-6	CASSPTEFYNSPLHF	TGTGCCAGCTCACCAACGGAGTTCTATAATTCACCCCTCCACTTT
.	.	TRBV9	16	TRBJ2-5	CASTIGRTAYQETQYF	TGTGCCAGCACCATTGGTCGTACCGCGTACCAAGAGACCCAGTACTTC
.	TRBD1	TRBV9	17	TRBJ1-3	CASSVAPGGISGNTIYF	TGTGCCAGCAGCGTAGCGCCAGGGGGTATTTCTGGAAACACCATATATTTT
.	.	TRBV6-1	16	TRBJ1-6	CASSEPTEFYNSPLHF	TGTGCCAGCAGTGAACCCACAGAGTTCTATAATTCACCCCTCCACTTT
.	.	TRBV5-1	13	TRBJ1-3	CASSGLDGNTIYF	TGCGCCAGCAGTGGGCTCGATGGAAACACCATATATTTT
.	.	TRBV7-2	15	TRBJ2-1	CASSLTAEAYNEQFF	TGTGCCAGCAGCTTAACAGCGGAAGCCTACAATGAGCAGTTCTTC
.	TRBD1	TRBV11-2	15	TRBJ1-2	CASSLSQGDLYGYTF	TGTGCCAGCAGCTTATCCCAGGGGGATCTGTATGGCTACACCTTC
.	.	TRBV5-4	15	TRBJ2-1	CASSLFSASYNEQFF	TGTGCCAGCAGCTTGTTCAGCGCCAGCTACAATGAGCAGTTCTTC
.	TRBD2	TRBV13	15	TRBJ2-7	CASVSGGSGSGEQYF	TGTGCCAGCGTATCCGGGGGTAGCGGGAGTGGCGAGCAGTACTTC
.	.	TRBV6-4	15	TRBJ2-2	CASSDQGTNTGELFF	TGTGCCAGCAGTGATCAGGGTACCAACACCGGGGAGCTGTTTTTT
.	.	TRBV5-4	17	TRBJ2-7	CASSVGGPGLYSYEQYF	TGTGCCAGCAGCGTTGGAGGCCCCGGACTGTACTCCTACGAGCAGTACTTC
.	.	TRBV7-9	12	TRBJ1-2	CASSLGTMGYTF	TGTGCCAGCAGCTTAGGAACTATGGGCTACACCTTC
.	TRBD1	TRBV3-1/TRBV3-2	16	TRBJ2-5	CASKNSGTGAQETQYF	TGTGCCAGCAAGAATTCCGGGACAGGGGCTCAAGAGACCCAGTACTTC
.	.	TRBV30	14	TRBJ1-2	CAWSPPGLGYGYTF	TGTGCCTGGAGTCCCCCGGGACTTGGTTATGGCTACACCTTC
.	TRBD1	TRBV5-4	14	TRBJ2-2	CASSIQGAGGELFF	TGTGCCAGCAGCATACAGGGGGCTGGCGGGGAGCTGTTTTTT
.	.	TRBV20-1	17	TRBJ1-1	CSASGLKGTGMNTEAFF	TGCAGTGCTAGTGGGCTCAAGGGCACGGGGATGAACACTGAAGCTTTCTTT
.	.	TRBV2	12	TRBJ2-2	CASKLAAGELFF	TGTGCCAGCAAATTGGCGGCCGGGGAGCTGTTTTTT
.	TRBD1	TRBV30	15	TRBJ2-2	CAWSGTGKISGELFF	TGTGCCTGGAGTGGGACAGGGAAGATCTCCGGGGAGCTGTTTTTT